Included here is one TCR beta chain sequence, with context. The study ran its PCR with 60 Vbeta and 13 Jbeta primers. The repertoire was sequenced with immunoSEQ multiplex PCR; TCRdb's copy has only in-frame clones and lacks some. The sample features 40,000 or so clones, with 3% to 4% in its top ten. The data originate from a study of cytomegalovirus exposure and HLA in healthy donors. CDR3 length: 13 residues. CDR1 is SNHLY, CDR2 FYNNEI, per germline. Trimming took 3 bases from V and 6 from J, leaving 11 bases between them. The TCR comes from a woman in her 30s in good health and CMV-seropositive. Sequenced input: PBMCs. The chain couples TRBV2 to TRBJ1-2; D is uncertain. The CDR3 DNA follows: TGTGCCAGCAGTGATTCCCTGCGAGATGGCTACACCTTC. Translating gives CASSDSLRDGYTF.